This T cell receptor beta chain was identified during a study of PD-1 blockade in classical Hodgkin lymphoma. Each of the patients experienced relapse following autologous stem cell transplantation, and their brentuximab vedotin exposure differed. Magnetic negative selection isolated CD8+ T cells from thawed PBMCs. Complete response, partial response or progressive disease constituted the best response categories observed. This clone was recorded a few times. CDR3 length: 17 residues. Deletions cut 0 bases from V and 0 bases from J, with 9 bases between. Germline V gene lookup returns CDR1 MGHRA and CDR2 YSYEKL. Method: immunoSEQ multiplex PCR; TCRdb's copy keeps in-frame clones and lacks some. The sample yields 6,500 to 10,000 clones, 85% to 90% seen once.

The chain has TRBV4-1 and TRBJ1-6; D not resolved. The receptor was isolated from a human donor with classical Hodgkin lymphoma. Sample: CD8+ T cells from blood, taken at baseline. The chain's CDR3 is CASSQEASSSYNSPLHF. The CDR3, as DNA: TGCGCCAGCAGCCAAGAAGCATCTAGCTCCTATAATTCACCCCTCCACTTT.